This T cell receptor (beta chain) was sequenced during a study of immune cell composition in non-small cell lung cancer. Study conclusions and caveats: No significant correlation existed between pack-years smoked and tumour clonality. Roughly 82% of squamous and around 34% of adenocarcinoma cases had tumour-associated clones >0.5%.

Clones were sequenced by immunoSEQ multiplex PCR, and TCRdb holds only the in-frame ones, with some missing. Of about 3,300 clones listed, around 64% are singletons. The CDR3 loop spans 13 amino acids. The germline V gene has CDR1 MNHNY and CDR2 SVGAGI (reference sequence). The junction had 8 bases not matched to a gene; V was cut back by 10 bases and J by 7 bases. As for this clone: Its specificity is unknown.

The normal lung sample lay at least 3 cm, and maximally far, from the tumour. A further study also used this sample, focusing on CD4 T cells in lung cancer. Per that paper: Most patients were former smokers with adenocarcinoma or squamous histology.

The origin of this receptor is a human donor with non-small cell lung cancer. V gene TRBV6-6 combines with J gene TRBJ2-1; 9 positions match TRBD1. The sample comprised non-adjacent lung tissue. CDR3 DNA sequence: TGTGCCACCAGGACAGGGGTAACGAATGAGCAGTTCTTC. Its protein product is CATRTGVTNEQFF.